The TCR beta chain under discussion was sequenced for a study of T cell repertoires in cytomegalovirus infection. Across the whole study: It was the public TCR beta signatures that indicated both CMV infection and matching HLA type.

Study-wide findings and caveats: In two of eight donors, the top clonotype was HLA-C-restricted CMV-specific.

One entry per CDR3 protein, called by TCRdb with MiXCR from the reads. Among roughly 100,000 distinct CDR3 sequences listed, 16% were seen once. From germline, CDR1 is MGHRA and CDR2 YSYEKL. V gave up 5 bases and J gave up 3 bases; unmatched junction bases: 11. CDR3 size: 17 residues. Regarding this clonotype: What it binds is not known.

This sequence originates from a human donor in good health (CMV status not recorded). Some clones in this sample may be carry-over from other donors' samples. This chain links TRBV4-1 with TRBJ2-2; TRBD1 matches at 8 bases. Sequencing was done on a sample of PBMCs. CDR3 sequence: CASSFKRDRSYTGELFF. CDR3 in DNA: TGCGCCAGCAGCTTCAAACGGGACAGGAGCTACACCGGGGAGCTGTTTTTT.